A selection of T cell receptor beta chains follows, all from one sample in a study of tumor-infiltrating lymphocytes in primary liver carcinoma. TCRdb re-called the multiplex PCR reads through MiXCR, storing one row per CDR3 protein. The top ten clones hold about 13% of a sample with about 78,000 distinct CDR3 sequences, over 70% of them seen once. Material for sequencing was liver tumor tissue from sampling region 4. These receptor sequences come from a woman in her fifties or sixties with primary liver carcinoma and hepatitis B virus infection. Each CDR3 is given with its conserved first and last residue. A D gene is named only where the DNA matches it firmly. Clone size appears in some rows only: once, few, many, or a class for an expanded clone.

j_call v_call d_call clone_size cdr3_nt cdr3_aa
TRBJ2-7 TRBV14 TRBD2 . TGTGCCAACAGTCAACTAGCGGGAGCAGGGCAGTACTTC CANSQLAGAGQYF
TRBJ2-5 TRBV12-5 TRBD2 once TGTACTAGTGCCACCCTAGCGGGGCAGGCTGGGACCCAGTACTTC CTSATLAGQAGTQYF
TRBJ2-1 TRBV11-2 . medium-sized TGTGCCAGCAGCTTATGGGGATCCTACAATGAGCAGTTCTTC CASSLWGSYNEQFF
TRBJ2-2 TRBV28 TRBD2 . TGTGCCAGCAGTTTACACCGGGAGGAGAACGCCGGGGAGCTGTTTTTT CASSLHREENAGELFF
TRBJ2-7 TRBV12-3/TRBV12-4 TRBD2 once TGTGCCAGCAGCCCTGACAGCGGGAGGTCCTACGAGCGGTACTTC CASSPDSGRSYERYF
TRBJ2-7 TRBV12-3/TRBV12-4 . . TGTGCCAACAGTCGACTGGACGGCGAGCAATACTTC CANSRLDGEQYF
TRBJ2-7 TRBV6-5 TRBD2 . TGTGCCAGCGGAAGAGACATAGCGGGAGGCTCCTACGAGCAGTACTTC CASGRDIAGGSYEQYF
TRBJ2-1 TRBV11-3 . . TGTACCAGCAACTTAGGGTTCGGCGGGCTTTCCTACAATGGGCAGTTCTTC CTSNLGFGGLSYNGQFF
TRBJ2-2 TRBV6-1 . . TGTGCCAGCCAGGATGGCCCGGACACCGGGGAGCTGTTTTTT CASQDGPDTGELFF
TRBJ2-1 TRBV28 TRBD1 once TGTGCCAGCACACAAGTCCCGGGACAGTGGCATTCCGGGGCTGGTGAGCAGTTCTTC CASTQVPGQWHSGAGEQFF
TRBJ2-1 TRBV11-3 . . TGTGCCAGCAGCCTAGGGTTCGGCGGGCTTCCCTACAATAAGCAGTTCTTC CASSLGFGGLPYNKQFF
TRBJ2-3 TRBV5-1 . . TGCGCCAGCAGCTTGGATGGTCGCGTAGTTAGCCATACAGATACGCTGTATTTT CASSLDGRVVSHTDTLYF
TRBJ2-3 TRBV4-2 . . TGTGCCAGCGGCCAAGTGGGACTGGCCGAAGGTACGCAGTATTTT CASGQVGLAEGTQYF
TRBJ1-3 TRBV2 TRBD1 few TGTGCCACCGGGCCGGGACAGAGGTATTCTGGAAACACCATATATTTT CATGPGQRYSGNTIYF
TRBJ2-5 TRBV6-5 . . TGTGCCAGCCGGAGGGCGCCGGTGGCAGAGACCCAGTACTTC CASRRAPVAETQYF
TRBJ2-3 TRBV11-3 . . TGTGCCAGCAGCTTACGGAGAGACACAGATACACAGTATTTC CASSLRRDTDTQYF
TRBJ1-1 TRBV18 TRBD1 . TGTGCCAGCTCACTTCGGACAGGCCAGGCTGAAGCTTTCTTT CASSLRTGQAEAFF
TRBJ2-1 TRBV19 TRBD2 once TGTGCCAGTGCCCCCTCATCGCTAGCGGGAGGGGGCAATGAGCAATTCTTC CASAPSSLAGGGNEQFF
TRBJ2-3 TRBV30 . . TGTGCCTGGAGCTTCAAGGGATTCTCCACAGATACGCGGCATTTT CAWSFKGFSTDTRHF
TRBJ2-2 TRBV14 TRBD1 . TGTGCCAGCAGCCAAGATACACTACACGAATTCTGGGACAGGGCCACCGGGGAGCTGTTTTTT CASSQDTLHEFWDRATGELFF
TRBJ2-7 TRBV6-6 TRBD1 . TGTGTCAGCAGTTACTCGGGACAGAGGTGCTCCTACGAGCATTACTTC CVSSYSGQRCSYEHYF
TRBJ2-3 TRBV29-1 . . . CSVASGSTDTQYF
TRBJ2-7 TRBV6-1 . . TGCGCCAGCAGCGGCCAGCGGCCGGATTACGAGCAATACTTC CASSGQRPDYEQYF
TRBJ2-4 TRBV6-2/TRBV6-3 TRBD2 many TGTGCCAGCAGTTCGGGGACTAGCGGGATAGGTAAAAACATTCAGTACTTC CASSSGTSGIGKNIQYF
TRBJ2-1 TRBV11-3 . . TGTGCCAGCAGCATGGCAGCGGTTGCCCGGTGTGAGCAGTTCTTC CASSMAAVARCEQFF
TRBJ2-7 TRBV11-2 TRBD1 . TGTGCCAGCAGCTTACGTTGTACAGGGGAAAACGAGCAGTACTTC CASSLRCTGENEQYF
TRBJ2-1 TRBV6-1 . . TGTGCCAGCAGTCATGCGCTGAGGCGAGTCTACAATGAGCAGTTATTC CASSHALRRVYNEQLF
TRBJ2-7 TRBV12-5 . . TGTGCTAGTGGTTCGATGGGGCAGGGGTACGAGCAGTACTTC CASGSMGQGYEQYF
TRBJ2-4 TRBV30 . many TGTGCCTGGAGTGTAGACGGGAGTGAAAACATTCAGTACTTC CAWSVDGSENIQYF
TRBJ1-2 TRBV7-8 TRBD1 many TGTGCCAGCAGCTTAGATGGACAGGGGGCGGGTGGCTACACCTTC CASSLDGQGAGGYTF
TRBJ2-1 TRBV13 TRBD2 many TGTGCCAGCAGCTCCAACAAAGCGGGAGGGGGGGGTGAGCAGTTCTTC CASSSNKAGGGGEQFF
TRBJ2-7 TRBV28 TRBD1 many TGTGCCAGCAGTTTAATATTGGGACAGGGGACCTTCTCCTACGAGCAGTACTTC CASSLILGQGTFSYEQYF
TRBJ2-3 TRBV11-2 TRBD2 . TGTGCCAGCAGCTCGGGGCTAGCGGGGGCAGATACGCAGTATTTT CASSSGLAGADTQYF
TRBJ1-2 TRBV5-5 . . TGTGTCAGCAGCTTGGCTCTAGGGAAGTCCTATGGTTACACCTTC CVSSLALGKSYGYTF
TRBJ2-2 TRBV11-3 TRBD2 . TGTACCAGCAGCCTAGGTAGGCTAGCGGGAAACACCGGGGAGCTGTTTTTT CTSSLGRLAGNTGELFF
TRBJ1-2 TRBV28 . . TGTGTCAGCAGTTCCCCCTTTGGCGGGAAGGTGGATGGCTACACCTTC CVSSSPFGGKVDGYTF
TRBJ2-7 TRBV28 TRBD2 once TGTGCCAGCAGTTCCAACCAGGGAGGGATCTACGACCAGTACTTC CASSSNQGGIYDQYF
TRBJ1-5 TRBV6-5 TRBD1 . TGTGCCAACAGTAGATTCGGGACAGGGAACAACCAGCCCCAGCATTTT CANSRFGTGNNQPQHF
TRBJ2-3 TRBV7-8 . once TGTGCTAGCAGCTTAGCCTGGGGCGCAGATACGCAGTATTTT CASSLAWGADTQYF
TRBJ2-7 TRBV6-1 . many TGTGCCAGCAGTGAAGCAGAGGGTTCGGGCTACGAGCAGTACTTC CASSEAEGSGYEQYF
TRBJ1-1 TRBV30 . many TGTGCCTGGAGAGGTTTTTCGTCCTACAACACTGAAGCTTTCTTT CAWRGFSSYNTEAFF
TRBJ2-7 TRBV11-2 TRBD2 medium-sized TGTGCCAGCAGCTTAGGGCCGGGAGGATCCTACGAGCAGTACTTC CASSLGPGGSYEQYF
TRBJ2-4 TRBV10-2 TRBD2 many TGCGCCAGCAGCCAAGGGACTAGCGGGCCCCTCAACATTCAGTACTTC CASSQGTSGPLNIQYF
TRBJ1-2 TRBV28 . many TGTGCCAGCAGTCCTGGGCCTACTAACTATGGCTACACCTTC CASSPGPTNYGYTF
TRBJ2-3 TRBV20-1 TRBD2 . TGCAGTGCTAGAGAAAACCTAGCGGGAGATTCAGATACGCAGTATTTT CSARENLAGDSDTQYF
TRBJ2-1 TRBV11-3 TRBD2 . TGTACCAGCAGCCCCCGGGGGACTAGCGTATGGAGTGAGCAGTTCTTC CTSSPRGTSVWSEQFF
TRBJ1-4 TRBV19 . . TGTGCCAGTAAATCCCCGGGACGCAGTTCTGAAAAACTGTTTTTT CASKSPGRSSEKLFF
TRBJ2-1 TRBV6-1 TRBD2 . TGTGCCAGCAGCCGCCTGACTAGCGGGACGAAACTCGCCTCCTACAATGGGCAGTTCTTC CASSRLTSGTKLASYNGQFF
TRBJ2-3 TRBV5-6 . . TGTGCCAGCAGCTTGGGGCCATTAGTGGGAGGAGATACGCAGTATTTT CASSLGPLVGGDTQYF